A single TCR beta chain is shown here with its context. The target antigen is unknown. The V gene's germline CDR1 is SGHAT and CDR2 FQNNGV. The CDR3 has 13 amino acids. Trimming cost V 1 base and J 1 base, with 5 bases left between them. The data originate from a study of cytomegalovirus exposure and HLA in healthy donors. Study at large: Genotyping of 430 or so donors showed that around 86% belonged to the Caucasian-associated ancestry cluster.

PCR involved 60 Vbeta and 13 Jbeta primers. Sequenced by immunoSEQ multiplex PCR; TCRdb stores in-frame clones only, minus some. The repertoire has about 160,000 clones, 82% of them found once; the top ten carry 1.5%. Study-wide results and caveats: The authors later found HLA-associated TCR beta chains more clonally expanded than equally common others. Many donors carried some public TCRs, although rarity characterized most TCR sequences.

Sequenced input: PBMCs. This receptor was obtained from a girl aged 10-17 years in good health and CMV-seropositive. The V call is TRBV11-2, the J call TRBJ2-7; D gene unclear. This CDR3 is CASSLGASYEQYF. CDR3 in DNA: TGTGCCAGCAGCTTAGGTGCGTCCTACGAGCAGTACTTC.